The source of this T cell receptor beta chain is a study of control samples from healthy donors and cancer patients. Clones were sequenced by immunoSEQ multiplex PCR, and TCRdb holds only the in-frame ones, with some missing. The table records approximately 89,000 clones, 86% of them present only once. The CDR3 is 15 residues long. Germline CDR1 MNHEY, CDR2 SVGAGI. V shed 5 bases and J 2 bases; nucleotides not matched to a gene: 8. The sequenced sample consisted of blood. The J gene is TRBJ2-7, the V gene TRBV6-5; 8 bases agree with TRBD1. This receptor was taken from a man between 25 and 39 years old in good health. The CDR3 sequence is CASSKRGQVPYEQYF. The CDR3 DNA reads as TGTGCCAGCAGTAAAAGGGGACAGGTTCCCTACGAGCAGTACTTC.